This TCR beta chain emerged from a study of T cell responses to AZD1222 COVID-19 vaccine. Study as a whole: Pooled in the analysis were second doses at about 4 or about 12 weeks.

V lost 0 bases to trimming and J lost 1 base, with 8 bases between them. The CDR3 runs 15 residues. Germline lookup yields CDR1 MRHNA and CDR2 SNTAGT. Assay used: immunoSEQ multiplex PCR; TCRdb lists only in-frame clones, some missing. The sample lists 90,000 to 100,000 clones, roughly 91% occurring once. Worth noting for this clone: Antigen: not known.

General observations from the study: Seropositive status at baseline applied to only a handful of AZD1222 recipients. Donors in the cohort were predominantly white British and more often female, and clonal diversity was possibly underestimated. With two AZD1222 doses given, Spike-specific TCR breadth and depth both rose.

Sequenced material: peripheral blood, taken on day 0 of AZD1222 vaccination. This sequence originates from an adult in good health. This chain uses TRBV6-4 with TRBJ2-3, with D tentatively TRBD1 or TRBD2 (6 bases each). The CDR3: CASSDSEGGTDTQYF. The CDR3 DNA sequence: TGTGCCAGCAGTGACTCGGAGGGGGGCACAGATACGCAGTATTTT.